This is a list of T cell receptor beta chains from one sample in a study of shared clonotypes between healthy human individuals. The assay was immunoSEQ multiplex PCR, and TCRdb's table has in-frame clones only and misses some. The sample consists of about a million clones, more than 65% of them appearing once. Sequenced material: memory CD4+ T cells sorted from blood. These receptors were taken from a man aged 18-30 years in good health. Both conserved end residues are part of each CDR3. D genes are given only for firm matches. Clone size is stated in some rows and not others, as once, few, many or a class when expanded.

TRBJ1-2 | 15 | NA | TRBV9 | NA | TGTGCCAGCAGCGTAGGAGACTTCAGGGGATATGGCTACACCTTC | CASSVGDFRGYGYTF
TRBJ2-1 | 14 | once | TRBV7-8 | NA | TGTGCCAGCAGCTTAGTGGGACCAGATAATGAGCAGTTCTTC | CASSLVGPDNEQFF
TRBJ1-6 | 14 | NA | TRBV5-6 | TRBD1 | TGTGCCAGCAGCTTGGGGGACAGGGGTTCACCCCTCCACTTT | CASSLGDRGSPLHF
TRBJ2-2 | 14 | NA | TRBV7-2 | NA | TGTGCCAGCAGCTCACTAGAGTACACCGGGGAGCTGTTTTTT | CASSSLEYTGELFF
TRBJ2-4 | 15 | few | TRBV27 | TRBD1 | TGTGCCAGCAGTTTATCGGGACAGGCCAAAAACATTCAGTACTTC | CASSLSGQAKNIQYF
TRBJ2-5 | 14 | NA | TRBV30 | NA | TGTGCCTGGAGTGGCCTTGCTAGCTCAGAGACCCAGTACTTC | CAWSGLASSETQYF
TRBJ2-7 | 11 | NA | TRBV13 | NA | TGTGCCAGCAGCGAGGGCTACGAGCAGTACTTC | CASSEGYEQYF
TRBJ2-3 | 16 | NA | TRBV19 | TRBD2 | TGTGCCAGTAGCCCGGCCCCGGGACTAGCGGGCCGTACGCAGTATTTT | CASSPAPGLAGRTQYF
TRBJ2-2 | 16 | NA | TRBV7-2 | NA | TGTGCCAGCAGCTTAGTCGGGACTTTTAGGACCGGGGAGCTGTTTTTT | CASSLVGTFRTGELFF
TRBJ1-2 | 15 | NA | TRBV18 | NA | TGTGCCAGCTCACCACCGTCTCAGGGCGCAGGAGGCTACACCTTC | CASSPPSQGAGGYTF
TRBJ2-7 | 15 | NA | TRBV15 | NA | TGTGCCACCAGCAGAGACCGGGACGGGACCTACGAGCAGTACTTC | CATSRDRDGTYEQYF
TRBJ2-1 | 17 | NA | TRBV5-1 | TRBD2 | TGCGCCAGCACAAGGATGGCGGGAGGTTCAACCTACAATGAGCAGTTCTTC | CASTRMAGGSTYNEQFF
TRBJ2-2 | 15 | NA | TRBV5-4 | NA | TGTGCCAGCAGCTTGGAACTCTCCTACACCGGGGAGCTGTTTTTT | CASSLELSYTGELFF
TRBJ2-3 | 16 | NA | TRBV9 | TRBD2 | TGTGCCAGCAGCCAACGGACTAGCGGGGGCACAGATACGCAGTATTTT | CASSQRTSGGTDTQYF
TRBJ2-3 | 13 | NA | TRBV5-6 | NA | TGTGCCAGCAGCTTACCGGGCCCAGATACGCAGTATTTT | CASSLPGPDTQYF
TRBJ1-6 | 15 | NA | TRBV27 | TRBD1 | TGTGCCAGCAGTTTTCACAGGGGCGTGAGTTCACCCCTCCACTTT | CASSFHRGVSSPLHF
TRBJ2-7 | 14 | NA | TRBV7-3 | NA | TGTGCCAGCAGCTTAACGGGGGACACCTACGAGCAGTACTTC | CASSLTGDTYEQYF
TRBJ2-7 | 15 | NA | TRBV5-6 | NA | TGTGCCAGCAGCCAAAATAACATCCTCCCCTACGAGCAGTACTTC | CASSQNNILPYEQYF
TRBJ2-5 | 14 | once | TRBV5-1 | NA | TGCGCCAGCAGCTTACCAGGGGGGAAAGAGACCCAGTACTTC | CASSLPGGKETQYF
TRBJ1-2 | 13 | NA | TRBV27 | TRBD1 | TGTGCCAGCAGTTTGGGACAGGGGAATGGCTACACCTTC | CASSLGQGNGYTF
TRBJ2-6 | 16 | NA | TRBV11-2 | NA | TGTGCCAGCAGCTCCACAGGGTTCGCCGGGGCCAACGTCCTGACTTTC | CASSSTGFAGANVLTF
TRBJ2-7 | 15 | once | TRBV4-3 | TRBD1 | TGCGCCAGCAGCCAAGGGACGGACAGGGGCGGAGAGCAGTACTTC | CASSQGTDRGGEQYF
TRBJ2-2 | 18 | once | TRBV5-1 | TRBD1 | TGCGCCAGCAGCTTGGTTCCAACAGGGGCTGGGGGCACCGGGGAGCTGTTTTTT | CASSLVPTGAGGTGELFF
TRBJ1-1 | 14 | NA | TRBV11-2 | NA | TGTGCCAGCACCCTAAGTTCGGTGAACACTGAAGCTTTCTTT | CASTLSSVNTEAFF
TRBJ2-3 | 15 | NA | TRBV6-6 | NA | TGTGCCAGCAGTTCTTCCCTGCTAGGCGGAGATACGCAGTATTTT | CASSSSLLGGDTQYF
TRBJ1-6 | 14 | few | TRBV2 | NA | TGTGCCAGCAGTCCAGAGGTCCTTAATTCACCCCTCCACTTT | CASSPEVLNSPLHF
TRBJ2-7 | 17 | NA | TRBV19 | TRBD2 | TGTGCCAGTAGTATGGCCAGGACTAGCGGGACCCCCTACGAGCAGTACTTC | CASSMARTSGTPYEQYF
TRBJ2-2 | 15 | NA | TRBV6-5 | NA | TGTGCCAGCAGTTACTCGTGGGGAAACACCGGGGAGCTGTTTTTT | CASSYSWGNTGELFF
TRBJ2-3 | 15 | NA | TRBV6-1 | NA | TGTGCCAGCAGATTCAAGAAAGGGCTATCAGATACGCAGTATTTT | CASRFKKGLSDTQYF
TRBJ1-1 | 19 | NA | TRBV19 | TRBD1 | TGTGCCAGTAGTATAGATCTTTACAGGGGAAGACCCCCGAACACTGAAGCTTTCTTT | CASSIDLYRGRPPNTEAFF
TRBJ1-1 | 16 | NA | TRBV10-3 | TRBD1 | TGTGCCATCAGCCATAAAGGACAGGGGGGAGGGGCTGAAGCTTTCTTT | CAISHKGQGGGAEAFF
TRBJ1-5 | 17 | NA | TRBV6-1 | NA | TGTGCCAGCAGTGAAGCGCTAGGAGTCGTGGGCAATCAGCCCCAGCATTTT | CASSEALGVVGNQPQHF
TRBJ2-7 | 15 | NA | TRBV29-1 | NA | TGCAGCGTTGAAAAAGGCTCGGGGACCGGCTACGAGCAGTACTTC | CSVEKGSGTGYEQYF
TRBJ2-2 | 15 | NA | TRBV6-5 | TRBD1 | TGTGCCAGCAAAAGTCAGGGGGCTAACACCGGGGAGCTGTTTTTT | CASKSQGANTGELFF
TRBJ2-1 | 14 | NA | TRBV5-1 | NA | TGCGCCAGCAGCTGGGGACTGGTCTACAATGAGCAGTTCTTC | CASSWGLVYNEQFF
TRBJ2-3 | 16 | many | TRBV15 | TRBD2 | TGTGCCACCAGCAGAGTGAACCCTAGCGGGTCAGATACGCAGTATTTT | CATSRVNPSGSDTQYF
TRBJ2-2 | 12 | few | TRBV4-1 | NA | TGCGCCAGCAGCCAAGAGGTCGGGGAGCTGTTTTTT | CASSQEVGELFF
TRBJ1-3 | 17 | NA | TRBV2 | NA | TGTGCCAGCAAACCGCCGCGCACACCGAACTCTGGAAACACCATATATTTT | CASKPPRTPNSGNTIYF
TRBJ2-5 | 16 | NA | TRBV10-3 | NA | TGTGCCATCAGTGGTCGGGGATCAGGAGAGGGGGAGACCCAGTACTTC | CAISGRGSGEGETQYF
TRBJ1-3 | 11 | few | TRBV10-3 | NA | TGTGCCACCCTACAGGGAAACACCATATATTTT | CATLQGNTIYF
TRBJ2-1 | 14 | NA | TRBV13 | NA | TGTGCCAGCAGCTTAGGCCGAGCTTACAATGAGCAGTTCTTC | CASSLGRAYNEQFF
TRBJ1-1 | 12 | many | TRBV6-1 | TRBD1 | TGTGCCAGCAAGACAGGGGGCACTGAAGCTTTCTTT | CASKTGGTEAFF
TRBJ1-6 | 14 | NA | TRBV6-1 | TRBD1 | TGTGCCAGCAGTTGGACAGGCCCGGAATCACCCCTCCACTTT | CASSWTGPESPLHF
TRBJ1-6 | 13 | NA | TRBV6-5 | NA | TGTGCCAGCAGCTACACAGGGTTTTCACCCCTCCACTTT | CASSYTGFSPLHF
TRBJ2-5 | 16 | NA | TRBV7-6 | NA | TGTGCCAGCAGCTTGTCCCAGGGGGGAATCCGGGAGACCCAGTACTTC | CASSLSQGGIRETQYF
TRBJ2-1 | 13 | NA | TRBV18 | NA | TGTGCCAGCTCCCCCACGTCCTACAATGAGCAGTTCTTC | CASSPTSYNEQFF
TRBJ2-6 | 14 | NA | TRBV27 | NA | TGTGCCAGCAGGGAAGTAGCTGGGGCCAACGTCCTGACTTTC | CASREVAGANVLTF
TRBJ2-1 | 16 | NA | TRBV11-2 | TRBD2 | TGTGCCAGCAGCTTATCGAGTAGCGGGGGTGTCGGTGAGCAGTTCTTC | CASSLSSSGGVGEQFF
TRBJ2-7 | 13 | NA | TRBV29-1 | TRBD2 | TGCAGCGTCAAACTAGCGGGAGTCTCCGAGCAGTACTTC | CSVKLAGVSEQYF